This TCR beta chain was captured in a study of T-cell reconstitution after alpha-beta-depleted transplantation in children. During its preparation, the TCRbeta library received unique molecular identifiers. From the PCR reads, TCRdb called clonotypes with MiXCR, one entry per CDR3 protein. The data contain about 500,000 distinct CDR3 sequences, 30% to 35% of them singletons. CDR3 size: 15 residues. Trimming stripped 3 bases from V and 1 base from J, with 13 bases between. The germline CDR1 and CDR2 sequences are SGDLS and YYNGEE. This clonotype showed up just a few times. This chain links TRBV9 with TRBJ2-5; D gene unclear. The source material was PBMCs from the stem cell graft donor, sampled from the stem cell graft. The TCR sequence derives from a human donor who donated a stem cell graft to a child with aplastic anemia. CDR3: CASSADPGPQETQYF. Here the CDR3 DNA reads TGTGCCAGCAGCGCGGATCCCGGGCCCCAAGAGACCCAGTACTTC. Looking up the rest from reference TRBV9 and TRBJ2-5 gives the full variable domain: DSGVTQTPKHLITATGQRVTLRCSPRSGDLSVYWYQQSLDQGLQFLIQYYNGEERAKGNILERFSAQQFPDLHSELNLSSLELGDSALYFCASSADPGPQETQYFGPGTRLLVL.